This TCR beta chain was captured in a study of T cell responses to AZD1222 COVID-19 vaccine. General study findings and limits: White British people made up most donors, females outnumbered males, and clonal diversity was possibly underestimated. Spike regions recognized by vaccine-associated CD4 TCRs spanned the protein, led by 160-218 and 743-854.

Method: immunoSEQ multiplex PCR; TCRdb's copy keeps in-frame clones and lacks some. The data contain some 150,000 clones, around 90% of them singletons. To note about this clone: Its antigen is not known.

The germline CDR1 and CDR2 sequences are MDHEN and SYDVKM. Trimming took off 4 bases at V and 3 bases at J, with 16 bases between the two ends. The CDR3 totals 15 residues. The source material was peripheral blood, sampled on day 0 of AZD1222 vaccination. The chain uses TRBV28 and TRBJ2-7; possible D gene TRBD2, 6 bases. This receptor was identified in an adult in good health. CDR3 nucleotide sequence: TGTGCCAGCAGTTCTACCGGGACTGGGGGCTACGAGCAGTACTTC. Translation gives CASSSTGTGGYEQYF.